Listed here are 18 T cell receptor beta chains from one sample, sequenced in a study of cytomegalovirus exposure and HLA in healthy donors. PCR primers comprised 60 Vbeta and 13 Jbeta primers. Profiling relied on immunoSEQ multiplex PCR, and the TCRdb table lists in-frame clones only, not all of them. The table has around 140,000 clones, more than 9.5% seen once. Material for sequencing was PBMCs. The source is a man aged 50-60 years in good health and CMV-seronegative.

This clone appeared a few times. The chain joins TRBV28 to TRBJ1-2; 7 bases map to TRBD1. The CDR3 contains 15 residues. V trimming: 3 bases; J trimming: 5 bases; junction bases outside the gene matches: 9. In germline, CDR1 is MDHEN, CDR2 SYDVKM. In DNA form, the CDR3 reads TGTGCCAGCAGTTTGGGGATAGGGGGCGGTTATGGCTACACCTTC. Translation gives CASSLGIGGGYGYTF.

This clone has a handful of counts. The V and J genes are TRBV11-2 and TRBJ2-3, with TRBD2 identical over 9 bases. There are 15 residues in the CDR3. CDR1 SGHAT and CDR2 FQNNGV come from the germline V gene. Germline trimming cut 7 bases from V and 4 bases from J; bases unmatched to any gene: 9. The CDR3 protein is CASNLYSGSADTQYF. CDR3 bases: TGTGCCAGCAATCTCTATAGCGGGAGCGCAGATACGCAGTATTTT. Looking up the rest from reference TRBV11-2 and TRBJ2-3 gives the full variable domain: EAGVAQSPRYKIIEKRQSVAFWCNPISGHATLYWYQQILGQGPKLLIQFQNNGVVDDSQLPKDRFSAERLKGVDSTLKIQPAKLEDSAVYLCASNLYSGSADTQYFGPGTRLTVL.

The chain links TRBV6-1 to TRBJ1-5; TRBD1 matches at 8 bases. The CDR3 runs to 16 residues. The junction had 16 bases not matched to a gene; V was cut back by 8 bases and J by 7 bases. Germline-derived CDR1 and CDR2 are MNHNS and SASEGT. In DNA form, the CDR3 reads TGTGCCAGCGGTGGGTCTCTCCAGGGGGCAGGCCAGCCCCAGCATTTT. It codes for CASGGSLQGAGQPQHF.

V gene TRBV29-1 combines with J gene TRBJ1-2; D is uncertain. This CDR3 is built from 8 residues. Germline CDR1 is SQVTM and CDR2 is ANQGSEA. V was pared by 8 bases and J by 8 bases, with 6 bases between. The CDR3 reads CSIEGYTF. As DNA, the CDR3 is TGCAGCATAGAAGGCTACACCTTC.

The chain recombines TRBV7-8 with TRBJ2-2; TRBD1 matches 11 bases. The CDR3 extends over 19 amino acids. The junction had 10 bases not matched to a gene; V was cut back by 1 base and J by 3 bases. The germline V gene encodes CDR1 SGHVS and CDR2 FQNEAQ. The CDR3 DNA reads as TGTGCCAGCAGCTTAGGAGATTCCGGGACAGGGGGTTACACCGGGGAGCTGTTTTTT. Amino acids: CASSLGDSGTGGYTGELFF.

In its sample, this clone was seen a few times. This chain uses TRBV9 with TRBJ1-1; perhaps TRBD1 as D (5 bases). CDR3 length: 15 amino acids. Trimming stripped 3 bases from V and 0 bases from J, with 12 bases between. CDR1 and CDR2 from the germline V gene are SGDLS and YYNGEE. Written as DNA, the CDR3 is TGTGCCAGCAGCGCCCTGGACACCTTGAACACTGAAGCTTTCTTT. It yields the protein CASSALDTLNTEAFF. Filled out from reference TRBV9 and TRBJ1-1, the complete variable domain reads DSGVTQTPKHLITATGQRVTLRCSPRSGDLSVYWYQQSLDQGLQFLIQYYNGEERAKGNILERFSAQQFPDLHSELNLSSLELGDSALYFCASSALDTLNTEAFFGQGTRLTVV.

The table lists this clone with a few counts. The rearrangement links TRBV29-1 to TRBJ2-1, with 10 bases matching TRBD1. Germline CDR1 reads SQVTM; CDR2 reads ANQGSEA. This CDR3 has 13 residues. V lost 2 bases, J lost 6 bases, and 1 base stayed unmatched. CDR3 sequence reads: CSVERTGGNEQFF. The CDR3 bases are TGCAGCGTTGAAAGGACAGGGGGCAATGAGCAGTTCTTC.

This clone was seen a handful of times. This chain uses TRBV19 with TRBJ2-7, with 8 bases matching TRBD2. Germline V gives CDR1 LNHDA, CDR2 SQIVND (reference sequence). V lost 5 bases, J lost 7 bases, and 7 bases stayed unmatched. This CDR3 spans 13 amino acids. The CDR3 bases are TGTGCCAGTAGTGCGGGGGGCTATGTGGAGCAGTACTTC. Translated, it gives CASSAGGYVEQYF.

V is TRBV5-1 and J is TRBJ2-2; TRBD1 aligns across 7 bases. V dropped 4 bases and J dropped 3; count of bases not matched to a gene: 6. The germline gives CDR1 SGHRS, CDR2 YFSETQ. The CDR3 runs 15 residues. The CDR3, as DNA: TGCGCCAGCAGCGACCCGACAGGGCACACCGGGGAGCTGTTTTTT. Translating gives CASSDPTGHTGELFF.

The chain couples TRBV4-1 to TRBJ2-2; D is possibly TRBD2 (5 bases). The V end lost 3 bases, the J end lost 0 bases, and 17 bases lay between the germline ends. Germline V gives CDR1 MGHRA, CDR2 YSYEKL. The CDR3 totals 18 residues. The CDR3 DNA is TGCGCCAGCAGCCAGGGCGAGGGATTCGCTTCGAACACCGGGGAGCTGTTTTTT. Translated, it gives CASSQGEGFASNTGELFF.

The table lists this clone with a few counts. This sequence joins TRBV5-6 and TRBJ2-7; D remains ambiguous. Looked up from germline, CDR1 is SGHDT and CDR2 is YYEEEE. Trimming took off 0 bases at V and 0 bases at J, with 7 bases between the two ends. CDR3 length: 14 residues. CDR3 protein: CASSLGPGSYEQYF. Written as DNA, the CDR3 is TGTGCCAGCAGCTTGGGTCCAGGCTCCTACGAGCAGTACTTC.

The chain couples TRBV6-1 to TRBJ1-3, with D unresolved. The CDR3 is 12 residues long. V was cut by 4 bases and J by 4 bases, with 5 bases left in between. Germline-derived CDR1 and CDR2 are MNHNS and SASEGT. Written as DNA, the CDR3 is TGTGCCAGCAGTGTAGAGGGAAACACCATATATTTT. The encoded protein is CASSVEGNTIYF.

The chain uses TRBV12-5 and TRBJ2-1, with D maybe TRBD2 (5 bases). CDR3 length equals 15 residues. The V end was cut by 6 bases, the J end by 4 bases, with 16 bases between. CDR1 LGHNT and CDR2 FRNRAP come from the germline V gene. The CDR3 reads CASGPPGSIYNEQFF. CDR3 DNA sequence: TGTGCTAGTGGCCCCCCGGGGTCGATTTACAATGAGCAGTTCTTC.

This clone was seen more than once but under ten times. V is TRBV30 and J is TRBJ1-6, with TRBD1 identical over 7 bases. The V and J ends lost 2 bases and 0 bases, in that order; junction bases with no gene match: 4. The CDR3 length is 16 residues. From germline, CDR1 is GTSNPN and CDR2 SVGIG (reference sequence). DNA of the CDR3: TGTGCCTGGAGTCCCCACAGGGGCTCCTATAATTCACCCCTCCACTTT. As protein: CAWSPHRGSYNSPLHF. Full variable domain (rest looked up from reference TRBV30 and TRBJ1-6): SQTIHQWPATLVQPVGSPLSLECTVEGTSNPNLYWYRQAAGRGLQLLFYSVGIGQISSEVPQNLSASRPQDRQFILSSKKLLLSDSGFYLCAWSPHRGSYNSPLHFGNGTRLTVT.

The gene calls are TRBV2 and TRBJ2-3; D not resolved. Trimming pared 6 bases from V and 2 bases from J, leaving 12 bases between. From germline, CDR1 is SNHLY and CDR2 FYNNEI. The CDR3 is 14 amino acids. The CDR3 sequence: CASSPESVTDTQYF. CDR3 coding DNA: TGTGCCAGCAGCCCCGAGAGCGTCACAGATACGCAGTATTTT.

The chain combines TRBV7-2 with TRBJ1-5, with 9 bases matching TRBD1. V lost 5 bases to trimming and J lost 4 bases; unmatched junction nucleotides: 9. Germline assignment: CDR1 SGHTA and CDR2 FQGNSA. The length of the CDR3 is 16 residues. The CDR3 nucleotides read TGTGCCAGCAGCGCCTACCCCGGGACAGGGAATCAGCCCCAGCATTTT. Protein sequence: CASSAYPGTGNQPQHF.

This chain links TRBV18 with TRBJ1-6; 9 nucleotides agree with TRBD1. V shed 3 bases, J shed 5 bases, and the junction held 2 bases outside the gene matches. The CDR3 runs 15 residues. The V gene's germline CDR1 is KGHSH and CDR2 LQKENI. The CDR3 coding sequence is TGTGCCAGCTCACCCGGGACAGGGAATAATTCACCCCTCCACTTT. Residues: CASSPGTGNNSPLHF.

This clone was observed a handful of times. The rearrangement links TRBV18 to TRBJ2-5, with D perhaps matching TRBD2 (6 bases). The germline gives CDR1 KGHSH, CDR2 LQKENI. The CDR3 length is 15 residues. The V end was cut by 0 bases, the J end by 2 bases, with 10 bases between. CDR3 residues: CASSPPSRGQETQYF. CDR3 nucleotide sequence: TGTGCCAGCTCACCACCTTCCCGGGGGCAAGAGACCCAGTACTTC.